One sample yielded the 30 T cell receptor beta chains listed below, sequenced in a study of T cells after posttransplantation cyclophosphamide. The data were produced by immunoSEQ multiplex PCR, yet TCRdb's version contains in-frame clones alone and is incomplete. Of about 11,000 clones listed, about 95% are singletons. Sequences were obtained from naive CD8+ T cells sorted from PBMCs. Receptor source: a young man in good health and a related stem cell transplant donor.

The chain joins TRBV16 to TRBJ2-7; 9 bases align to TRBD1. CDR1 KGHSY and CDR2 FQNENV come from the germline V gene. The CDR3 runs to 14 residues. Trimming took 7 bases from V and 4 from J; bases not matched to a gene: 8. The CDR3 sequence: CASNRRDREYEQYF. The CDR3 DNA reads TGTGCCAGCAACCGACGGGACAGGGAATACGAGCAGTACTTC.

The gene calls are TRBV7-9 and TRBJ2-1, with D perhaps TRBD1 (5 bases). V was pared by 6 bases and J by 8 bases, with 14 bases between. CDR3 size: 13 residues. Germline V gene data show CDR1 as SEHNR and CDR2 as FQNEAQ (reference sequence). The DNA for the CDR3 is TGTGCCAGCAGTACGAGCCTCAGGGATGAGCAGTTCTTC. This encodes CASSTSLRDEQFF.

The V gene is TRBV7-9, the J gene TRBJ2-1, with 8 bases identical to TRBD1. The CDR3 is made up of 15 amino acids. Trimming cost V 5 bases and J 8 bases; bases outside gene matches: 11. Germline CDR1 reads SEHNR; CDR2 reads FQNEAQ (reference sequence). The CDR3 bases are TGTGCCAGCAGCCCCCGGACAGGGTGGTCCCATGAGCAGTTCTTC. It is translated as CASSPRTGWSHEQFF.

The chain carries TRBV27 and TRBJ2-3, with TRBD2 identical over 8 bases. The CDR3 is 14 residues long. Germline V gene data show CDR1 as MNHEY and CDR2 as SMNVEV (reference sequence). V trimming: 7 bases; J trimming: 6 bases; junction bases outside the gene matches: 9. The CDR3 protein is CASTSGAGGDTQYF. The CDR3 DNA is TGTGCCAGCACCTCGGGGGCGGGGGGTGATACGCAGTATTTT.

This chain joins TRBV5-4 and TRBJ1-2; 8 bases map to TRBD1. The CDR3 contains 17 residues. Per the germline V gene, CDR1 is SGHNT and CDR2 is YYREEE (reference sequence). V lost 0 bases, J lost 0 bases, and 7 bases stayed unmatched. The CDR3 sequence: CASSLGGEQGANYGYTF. CDR3 bases: TGTGCCAGCAGCTTGGGGGGGGAACAGGGGGCTAACTATGGCTACACCTTC.

This chain joins TRBV13 and TRBJ2-5; a weak D match, TRBD1 (6 bases). The better agreement between TRBJ2-7 and the DNA end casts doubt on the J call. Looked up from germline, CDR1 is PRHDT and CDR2 is FYEKMQ (reference sequence). This CDR3 has 14 residues. CDR3 in DNA: TGTGCCAGCAGAAACTCACAGGGTACCGACGAGCAGTACTTC. This translates into CASRNSQGTDEQYF.

The chain recombines TRBV4-3 with TRBJ2-3, with D possibly TRBD2 on 6 matching bases. V lost 1 base to trimming and J lost 3 bases, with 8 bases between them. This CDR3 comprises 14 residues. Germline CDR1 is LGHNA and CDR2 is YSLEER. CDR3 protein: CASSQAGGTDTQYF. In DNA, the CDR3 is TGCGCCAGCAGCCAAGCAGGAGGGACAGATACGCAGTATTTT.

CDR3 bases: TGTGCCACCAGAACCACAGGGTCACCGGACTACGAGCAGTACTTC. Translated, it gives CATRTTGSPDYEQYF. This chain connects TRBV15 to TRBJ2-7; tentative D call: TRBD1 (6 bases). Germline lookup yields CDR1 LNHNV and CDR2 YYDKDF (reference sequence). The CDR3 runs to 15 residues. V lost 6 bases and J 3 bases, leaving 18 bases between the germline ends.

The chain uses TRBV4-3 and TRBJ2-3, with 7 bases identical to TRBD2. Per germline, CDR1 LGHNA and CDR2 YSLEER. Trimming cost V 3 bases and J 3 bases; bases outside gene matches: 3. CDR3 size: 14 residues. CDR3 protein: CASSQGRGTDTQYF. The CDR3 region has the DNA TGCGCCAGCAGCCAGGGGAGGGGTACAGATACGCAGTATTTT.

The J gene is TRBJ1-2, the V gene TRBV27, with 7 bases that match TRBD1. CDR1 and CDR2 from the germline V gene are MNHEY and SMNVEV (reference sequence). V lost 5 bases, J lost 5 bases, and 14 bases stayed unmatched. The CDR3 consists of 16 residues. The CDR3 loop reads CASSPLGQRETYGYTF. DNA for the CDR3: TGTGCCAGCAGTCCCCTGGGACAGCGAGAAACTTATGGCTACACCTTC.

V and J are TRBV19 and TRBJ1-5, with no clear D. CDR3 size: 18 residues. V was shortened by 1 base and J by 4 bases, with 20 bases between the two germline ends. Looked up from germline, CDR1 is LNHDA and CDR2 is SQIVND (reference sequence). The CDR3 reads CASSIGETGYLANQPQHF. The CDR3 region has the DNA TGTGCCAGTAGTATAGGCGAAACGGGATATTTAGCAAATCAGCCCCAGCATTTT.

The chain is built from TRBV19 and TRBJ1-4, with unresolved D. V lost 11 bases, J lost 6 bases, and 16 bases lay in between. CDR1 is LNHDA and CDR2 is SQIVND in the germline V gene (reference sequence). The CDR3 is made up of 13 amino acids. CDR3: CAGRDAYHEKLFF. The CDR3 nucleotides are TGTGCCGGTCGGGATGCCTACCATGAAAAACTGTTTTTT.

This clone was counted once. The gene calls are TRBV7-7 and TRBJ2-1; 11 nucleotides agree with TRBD2. V was pared by 5 bases and J by 8 bases, with 20 bases of the junction left unmatched. Germline loops: CDR1 SSHAT, CDR2 FNYEAQ (reference sequence). The CDR3 is made up of 19 amino acids. The CDR3 sequence is CASSPTLQGIAGGPHEQFF. Here the CDR3 DNA reads TGTGCCAGCAGCCCTACCTTACAGGGTATAGCGGGGGGGCCCCATGAGCAGTTCTTC.

The chain carries TRBV28 and TRBJ2-5; 8 bases fit TRBD2. Germline values: CDR1 MDHEN, CDR2 SYDVKM. The CDR3 has 15 residues. V gave up 4 bases and J gave up 2 bases; unmatched junction bases: 6. The CDR3 here is CASSSYERGQETQYF. CDR3 coding DNA: TGTGCCAGCAGTTCCTACGAGCGGGGGCAAGAGACCCAGTACTTC.

The chain is built from TRBV6-5 and TRBJ1-1; maybe TRBD1 (5 bases). The CDR3 has 13 amino acids. Germline-derived CDR1 and CDR2 are MNHEY and SVGAGI. Deletions cut 6 bases from V and 5 bases from J, with 13 bases between. The CDR3 region is CASSWGGGTEAFF. In DNA, the CDR3 is TGTGCCAGCAGCTGGGGGGGTGGGACTGAAGCTTTCTTT.

J is TRBJ1-1 and V is TRBV11-2; D is ambiguous. CDR1 and CDR2 (germline): SGHAT, FQNNGV. V lost 1 base and J lost 5, with 8 bases in between. The CDR3 is 13 amino acids. This CDR3 reads CASSLAVETEAFF. The CDR3 bases are TGTGCCAGCAGCTTAGCCGTAGAGACTGAAGCTTTCTTT.

The chain uses TRBV5-4 and TRBJ1-4, with D unresolved. Per the germline V gene, CDR1 is SGHNT and CDR2 is YYREEE (reference sequence). The CDR3 is 14 residues long. V was shortened by 5 bases and J by 7 bases, with 15 bases between the two germline ends. The CDR3 sequence: CASSRFGRSEKLFF. CDR3 DNA: TGTGCCAGCAGTCGCTTCGGTAGAAGTGAAAAACTGTTTTTT.

V and J are TRBV27 and TRBJ1-1, with D possibly TRBD1 on 5 matching bases. Germline CDR1 reads MNHEY; CDR2 reads SMNVEV (reference sequence). The CDR3 covers 16 residues. V lost 2 bases to trimming and J lost 1 base, with 14 bases between them. CDR3 loop: CASSLGQGTGNTEAFF. The DNA for the CDR3 is TGTGCCAGCAGTTTAGGTCAAGGGACTGGGAACACTGAAGCTTTCTTT.

The gene calls are TRBV7-2 and TRBJ2-7; 7 positions match TRBD1. Germline CDR1 is SGHTA and CDR2 is FQGNSA. This CDR3 has 15 residues. After removal of 4 bases from V and 3 bases from J, the junction contained 9 bases not matched to a gene. The CDR3 nucleotides are TGTGCCAGCAGCTCCCCCCAATCAGGGGGCTACGAGCAGTACTTC. Its protein is CASSSPQSGGYEQYF. Together with reference TRBV7-2 and TRBJ2-7, the CDR3 gives the full variable domain: GAGVSQSPSNKVTEKGKDVELRCDPISGHTALYWYRQSLGQGLEFLIYFQGNSAPDKSGLPSDRFSAERTGGSVSTLTIQRTQQEDSAVYLCASSSPQSGGYEQYFGPGTRLTVT.

This chain joins TRBV6-1 and TRBJ1-4, with 7 bases aligning to TRBD1. The CDR3 contains 15 residues. CDR1 and CDR2 from the germline V gene are MNHNS and SASEGT. V lost 0 bases, J lost 6 bases, and 4 bases stayed unmatched. The DNA of the CDR3 is TGTGCCAGCAGTGAAGCCGGACAGGTCCATGAAAAACTGTTTTTT. This encodes CASSEAGQVHEKLFF.

The chain joins TRBV7-8 to TRBJ1-2; 8 nucleotides agree with TRBD1. Germline CDR1 reads SGHVS; CDR2 reads FQNEAQ. The CDR3 loop spans 16 amino acids. V was pared by 5 bases and J by 3 bases, with 11 bases of the junction left unmatched. CDR3: CASSQPPGGFDYGYTF. The CDR3 nucleotides are TGTGCCAGCAGCCAACCTCCAGGGGGCTTCGACTATGGCTACACCTTC.

The J gene is TRBJ1-6, the V gene TRBV13; 8 bases match TRBD1. Germline CDR1 reads PRHDT; CDR2 reads FYEKMQ (reference sequence). This CDR3 contains 14 residues. The ends lost 5 bases at V and 9 bases at J; junction bases unmatched: 6. The CDR3: CASSRTGRGSPLHF. The DNA of the CDR3 is TGTGCCAGCAGCAGGACAGGGAGGGGTTCACCCCTCCACTTT.

The rearrangement uses TRBV4-3 and TRBJ2-5; D is ambiguous. The CDR3 has 15 amino acids. With 1 base removed from V and 2 bases from J, the gap between germline ends came to 11 bases. The germline gives CDR1 LGHNA, CDR2 YSLEER. The CDR3 DNA is TGCGCCAGCAGCCAAGGCCTCACAGTTCAAGAGACCCAGTACTTC. Translated, it gives CASSQGLTVQETQYF.

The chain joins TRBV9 to TRBJ1-6; maybe TRBD1 (5 bases). CDR1 is SGDLS, CDR2 YYNGEE, per germline. Trimming removed 3 bases at V and 9 bases at J, with 7 bases between. CDR3 size: 12 residues. The CDR3: CASSGGGSPLHF. The CDR3 DNA reads TGTGCCAGCAGCGGCGGGGGTTCACCCCTCCACTTT.

The chain is built from TRBV13 and TRBJ1-1; no clear D gene. This CDR3 comprises 14 residues. Trimming left V 0 bases short and J 0 bases short, with 5 bases between. Germline CDR1 is PRHDT and CDR2 is FYEKMQ (reference sequence). The CDR3 sequence is CASSLGGVNTEAFF. The CDR3 coding sequence is TGTGCCAGCAGCTTAGGGGGAGTGAACACTGAAGCTTTCTTT.

CDR3 nucleotide sequence: TGTGCCAGCTCACTACGCACAGGGTACTACGAGCAGTACTTC. It specifies CASSLRTGYYEQYF. This chain connects TRBV18 to TRBJ2-5; tentatively, D is TRBD1 (6 bases). Matching the DNA end better, TRBJ2-7 makes the J call doubtful. The CDR3 is 14 amino acids. Germline CDR1 KGHSH, CDR2 LQKENI.

This clone was seen once. The chain links TRBV27 to TRBJ2-7; 12 bases line up with TRBD2. The CDR3 consists of 15 residues. V trimming: 4 bases; J trimming: 4 bases; junction bases outside the gene matches: 5. CDR1 is MNHEY and CDR2 is SMNVEV in the germline V gene (reference sequence). CDR3 region: CASSSSGGAGYEQYF. CDR3 coding DNA: TGTGCCAGCAGTTCTAGCGGGGGGGCCGGGTACGAGCAGTACTTC.

The chain has TRBV7-9 and TRBJ2-1, with 11 bases identical to TRBD2. Germline V lookup: CDR1 SEHNR, CDR2 FQNEAQ (reference sequence). V lost 2 bases, J lost 8 bases, and 5 bases stayed unmatched. The length of the CDR3 is 15 residues. DNA of the CDR3: TGTGCCAGCAGCTTATCTAGCGGGGGGCCCCATGAGCAGTTCTTC. Its translation is CASSLSSGGPHEQFF.

This clone occurred once. This chain connects TRBV5-1 to TRBJ1-5; 11 nucleotides align to TRBD1. V was pared by 4 bases and J by 5 bases, with 5 bases of the junction left unmatched. This CDR3 contains 15 residues. Germline CDR1 is SGHRS and CDR2 is YFSETQ. CDR3 sequence reads: CASSLGQGGDQPQHF. Here the CDR3 DNA reads TGCGCCAGCAGCCTGGGACAGGGGGGAGATCAGCCCCAGCATTTT.

V is TRBV19 and J is TRBJ2-3; possible D gene TRBD2, 6 bases. V shed 3 bases and J shed 5 bases, with 12 bases lying between them. Germline V gene data show CDR1 as LNHDA and CDR2 as SQIVND (reference sequence). This CDR3 comprises 14 residues. The CDR3 nucleotides read TGTGCCAGTAGTATGTGGGGGGTTGGAGATACGCAGTATTTT. This gives the protein CASSMWGVGDTQYF.